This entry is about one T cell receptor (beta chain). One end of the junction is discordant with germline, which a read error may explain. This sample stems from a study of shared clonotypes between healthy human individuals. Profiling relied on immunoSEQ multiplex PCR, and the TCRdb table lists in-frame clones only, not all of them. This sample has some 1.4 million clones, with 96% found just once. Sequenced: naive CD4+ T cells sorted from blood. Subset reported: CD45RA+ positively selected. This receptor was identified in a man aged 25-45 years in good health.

CDR3 DNA sequence: TGCGCCAGCAGCTTGGCCAACTCGGAAGAGGCCCAGTACTTC. Protein: CASSLANSEEAQYF. The rearrangement joins TRBV5-1 to TRBJ2-5; D unresolved. Germline V lookup: CDR1 SGHRS, CDR2 YFSETQ. The CDR3 extends over 14 amino acids.